The 10 T cell receptor beta chains listed next were all sequenced from one sample in a study of T cell responses to AZD1222 COVID-19 vaccine. The assay was immunoSEQ multiplex PCR, and TCRdb's table has in-frame clones only and misses some. This table has about 80,000 clones, approximately 90% appearing once. Sequencing was performed on peripheral blood, taken on day 0 of AZD1222 vaccination. The receptors stem from an adult in good health.

The gene calls are TRBV29-1 and TRBJ2-5, with a weak D call TRBD1 (6 bases). Trimming pared 8 bases from V and 3 bases from J, leaving 13 bases between. Looked up from germline, CDR1 is SQVTM and CDR2 is ANQGSEA. This CDR3 is built from 12 residues. The CDR3 DNA follows: TGCAGCTTCTGTGGGGACAAAGAGACCCAGTACTTC. Protein: CSFCGDKETQYF.

The chain recombines TRBV5-4 with TRBJ1-5; D is uncertain. Between the trimmed V and J ends, which lost 0 bases and 5 bases, there was a span of 6 bases. Germline assignment: CDR1 SGHNT and CDR2 YYREEE (reference sequence). The CDR3 has 13 amino acids. CDR3 sequence reads: CASSLDTDQPQHF. As DNA, the CDR3 is TGTGCCAGCAGCTTGGACACGGATCAGCCCCAGCATTTT.

V and J are TRBV29-1 and TRBJ2-5; D may be TRBD2 (5 bases). V dropped 7 bases and J dropped 0 bases, with 15 bases sitting between them. The CDR3 length is 14 residues. CDR1 and CDR2 (germline): SQVTM, ANQGSEA. CDR3 loop: CSGLLRSDQETQYF. DNA for the CDR3: TGCAGCGGCCTCCTCCGTAGCGACCAAGAGACCCAGTACTTC.

The chain has TRBV10-1 and TRBJ1-1; D is unresolved. Germline loops: CDR1 WNHNN, CDR2 SYGVQD (reference sequence). The CDR3 is made up of 15 amino acids. Trimming stripped 6 bases from V and 2 bases from J, with 16 bases between. Here the CDR3 DNA reads TGCGCCAGCAGCTTCGGGAATAGACGCAACACTGAAGCTTTCTTT. This gives the protein CASSFGNRRNTEAFF.

Sample share makes this clone medium-sized. The genes are TRBV6-4 and TRBJ2-3; TRBD2 matches at 9 bases. Trimming took 5 bases from V and 0 from J; bases not matched to a gene: 3. CDR1 MRHNA and CDR2 SNTAGT come from the germline V gene. The CDR3 has 15 amino acids. CDR3 in DNA: TGTGCCAGCAGTCGCACTAGCGGGAGCACAGATACGCAGTATTTT. Translation: CASSRTSGSTDTQYF.

This clone was seen a few times. The gene calls are TRBV20-1 and TRBJ1-5, with no clear D. Germline-derived CDR1 and CDR2 are DFQATT and SNEGSKA (reference sequence). Trimming shortened V by 3 bases and J by 11 bases, and 11 bases separated the two germline ends. This CDR3 is built from 11 residues. The CDR3 region is CSARDRRAQHF. The CDR3 DNA reads as TGCAGTGCTAGGGACCGGCGGGCCCAGCATTTT.

The J gene is TRBJ1-4, the V gene TRBV18; D is unclear. V lost 9 bases to trimming and J lost 4 bases, with 12 bases between them. This CDR3 is built from 13 residues. CDR1 is KGHSH, CDR2 LQKENI, per germline. The CDR3 spells CASLRAYNEKLFF. The CDR3 region has the DNA TGTGCCAGTCTCCGGGCTTATAATGAAAAACTGTTTTTT. The full variable domain, in which reference TRBV18 and TRBJ1-4 provide the parts outside the CDR3, is NAGVMQNPRHLVRRRGQEARLRCSPMKGHSHVYWYRQLPEEGLKFMVYLQKENIIDESGMPKERFSAEFPKEGPSILRIQQVVRGDSAAYFCASLRAYNEKLFFGSGTQLSVL.

This rearrangement joins TRBV10-3 to TRBJ1-1, with D hard to call. V was pared by 8 bases and J by 4 bases, with 11 bases between. The V gene's germline CDR1 is ENHRY and CDR2 SYGVKD. CDR3 size: 12 residues. This CDR3 reads CAIGRTATEAFF. CDR3 bases: TGTGCCATCGGGCGTACGGCCACTGAAGCTTTCTTT.

The chain has TRBV19 and TRBJ1-1; 8 bases align to TRBD1. Germline loops: CDR1 LNHDA, CDR2 SQIVND (reference sequence). The CDR3 extends over 15 amino acids. With 7 bases clipped from V and 1 base from J, the junction kept 8 bases outside the gene matches. CDR3 protein: CASINRGGQNTEAFF. CDR3 DNA sequence: TGTGCCAGTATCAACAGGGGGGGGCAGAACACTGAAGCTTTCTTT.

The gene calls are TRBV7-9 and TRBJ1-6; D possibly corresponds to TRBD1 (6 bases). CDR1 SEHNR and CDR2 FQNEAQ come from the germline V gene (reference sequence). This CDR3 spans 16 amino acids. V was pared by 7 bases and J by 5 bases, with 18 bases between. CDR3 in amino acids: CASTPGTGANNSPLHF. The CDR3 DNA reads TGTGCCAGCACCCCGGGGACGGGGGCGAATAATTCACCCCTCCACTTT.